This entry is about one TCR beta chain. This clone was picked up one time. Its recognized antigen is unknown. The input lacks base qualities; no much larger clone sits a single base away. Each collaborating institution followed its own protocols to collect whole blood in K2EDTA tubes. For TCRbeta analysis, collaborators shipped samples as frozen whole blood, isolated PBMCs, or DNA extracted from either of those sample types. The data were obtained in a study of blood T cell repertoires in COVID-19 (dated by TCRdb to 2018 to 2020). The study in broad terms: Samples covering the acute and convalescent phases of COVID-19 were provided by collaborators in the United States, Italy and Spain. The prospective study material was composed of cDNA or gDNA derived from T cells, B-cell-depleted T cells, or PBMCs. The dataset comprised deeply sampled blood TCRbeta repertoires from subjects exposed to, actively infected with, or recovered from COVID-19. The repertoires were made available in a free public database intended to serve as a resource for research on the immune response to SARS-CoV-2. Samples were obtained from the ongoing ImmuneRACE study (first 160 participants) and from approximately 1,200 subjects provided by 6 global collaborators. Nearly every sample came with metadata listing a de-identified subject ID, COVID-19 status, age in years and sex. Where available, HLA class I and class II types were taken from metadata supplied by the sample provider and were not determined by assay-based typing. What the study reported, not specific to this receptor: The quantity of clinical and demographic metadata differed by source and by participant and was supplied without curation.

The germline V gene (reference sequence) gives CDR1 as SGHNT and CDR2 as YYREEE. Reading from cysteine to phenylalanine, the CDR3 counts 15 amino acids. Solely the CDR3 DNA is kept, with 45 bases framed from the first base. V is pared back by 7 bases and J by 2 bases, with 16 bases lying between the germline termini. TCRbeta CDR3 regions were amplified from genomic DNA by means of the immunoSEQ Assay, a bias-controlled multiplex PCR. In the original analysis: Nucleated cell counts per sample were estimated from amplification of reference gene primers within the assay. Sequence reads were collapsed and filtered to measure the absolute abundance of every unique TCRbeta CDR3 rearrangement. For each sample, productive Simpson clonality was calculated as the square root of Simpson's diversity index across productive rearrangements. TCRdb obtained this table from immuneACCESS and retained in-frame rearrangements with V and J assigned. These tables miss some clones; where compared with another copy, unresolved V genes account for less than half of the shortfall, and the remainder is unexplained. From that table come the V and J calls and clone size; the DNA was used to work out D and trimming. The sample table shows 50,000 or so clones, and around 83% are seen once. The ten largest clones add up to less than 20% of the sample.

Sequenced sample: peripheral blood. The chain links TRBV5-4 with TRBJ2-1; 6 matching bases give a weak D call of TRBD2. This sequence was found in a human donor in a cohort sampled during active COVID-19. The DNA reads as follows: TGTGCCAGCGGACCCGACCCGGGAGCCTACAATGAGCAGTTCTTC. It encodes CASGPDPGAYNEQFF.